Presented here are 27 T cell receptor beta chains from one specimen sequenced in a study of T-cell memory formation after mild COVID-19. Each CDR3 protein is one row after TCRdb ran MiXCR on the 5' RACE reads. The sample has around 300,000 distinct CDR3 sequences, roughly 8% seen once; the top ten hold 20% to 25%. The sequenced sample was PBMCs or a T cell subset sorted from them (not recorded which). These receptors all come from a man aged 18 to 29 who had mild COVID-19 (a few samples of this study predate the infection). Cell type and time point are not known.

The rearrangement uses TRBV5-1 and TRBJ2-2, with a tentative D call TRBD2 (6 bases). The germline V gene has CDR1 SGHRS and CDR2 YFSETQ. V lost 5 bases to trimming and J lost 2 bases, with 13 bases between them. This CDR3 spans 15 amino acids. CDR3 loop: CASRSMGGNTGELFF. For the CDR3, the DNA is TGCGCCAGCAGGAGCATGGGAGGTAACACCGGGGAGCTGTTTTTT.

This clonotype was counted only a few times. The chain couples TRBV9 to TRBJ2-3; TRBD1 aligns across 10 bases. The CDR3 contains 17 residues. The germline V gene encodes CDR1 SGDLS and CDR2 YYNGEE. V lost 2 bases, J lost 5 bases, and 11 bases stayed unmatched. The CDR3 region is CASSVTPRQGAGDTQYF. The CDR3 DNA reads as TGTGCCAGCAGCGTCACCCCACGACAGGGGGCAGGAGATACGCAGTATTTT.

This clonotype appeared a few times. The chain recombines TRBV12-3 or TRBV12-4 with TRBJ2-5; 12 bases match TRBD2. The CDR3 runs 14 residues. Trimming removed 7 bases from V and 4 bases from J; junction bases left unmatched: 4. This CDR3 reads CASNLAGGRETQYF. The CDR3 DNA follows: TGTGCCAGCAACCTAGCGGGGGGGCGAGAGACCCAGTACTTC.

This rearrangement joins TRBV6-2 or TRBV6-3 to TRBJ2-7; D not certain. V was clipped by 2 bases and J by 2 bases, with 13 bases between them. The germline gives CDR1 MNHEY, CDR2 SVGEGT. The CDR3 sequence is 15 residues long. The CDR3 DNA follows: TGTGCCAGCAGTTACGACTCCCAAGGACCCTACGAGCAGTACTTC. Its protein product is CASSYDSQGPYEQYF.

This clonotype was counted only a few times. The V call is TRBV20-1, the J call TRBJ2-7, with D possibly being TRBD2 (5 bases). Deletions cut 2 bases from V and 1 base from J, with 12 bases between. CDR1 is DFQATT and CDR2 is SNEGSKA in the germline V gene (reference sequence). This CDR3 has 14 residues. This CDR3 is CSARPGLPSYEQYF. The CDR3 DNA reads TGCAGTGCTAGACCCGGACTCCCATCCTACGAGCAGTACTTC.

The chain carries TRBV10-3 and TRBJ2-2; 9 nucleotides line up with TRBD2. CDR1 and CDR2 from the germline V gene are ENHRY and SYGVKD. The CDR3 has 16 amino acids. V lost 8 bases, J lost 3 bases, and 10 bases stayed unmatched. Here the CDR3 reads CAISGLAGSYTGELFF. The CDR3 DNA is TGTGCCATCTCCGGGCTAGCGGGATCCTACACCGGGGAGCTGTTTTTT.

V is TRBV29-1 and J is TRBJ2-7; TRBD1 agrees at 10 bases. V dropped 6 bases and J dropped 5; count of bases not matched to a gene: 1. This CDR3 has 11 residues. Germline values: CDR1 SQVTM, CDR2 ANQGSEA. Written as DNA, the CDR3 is TGCAGCGTGGGGACAGGGGACGAGCAGTACGTC. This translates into CSVGTGDEQYV.

CDR3 DNA: TGCGCCAGCAGCTCTATTACGGGACTCACAGATACGCAGTATTTT. It yields the protein CASSSITGLTDTQYF. The chain links TRBV5-1 to TRBJ2-3, with a possible D match to TRBD2 (6 bases). The CDR3 is made up of 15 amino acids. V gave up 3 bases and J gave up 2 bases, with 13 bases separating them. Germline-derived CDR1 and CDR2 are SGHRS and YFSETQ.

CDR3 loop: CASSYGSSGGHTYNEQFF. As DNA, the CDR3 is TGTGCCAGCAGTTACGGTTCTAGCGGGGGACACACCTACAATGAGCAGTTCTTC. The chain uses TRBV6-5 and TRBJ2-1; TRBD2 matches at 10 bases. Germline trimming cut 2 bases from V and 2 bases from J; bases unmatched to any gene: 9. The CDR3 runs 18 residues. Germline V gene sequence: CDR1 MNHEY, CDR2 SVGAGI.

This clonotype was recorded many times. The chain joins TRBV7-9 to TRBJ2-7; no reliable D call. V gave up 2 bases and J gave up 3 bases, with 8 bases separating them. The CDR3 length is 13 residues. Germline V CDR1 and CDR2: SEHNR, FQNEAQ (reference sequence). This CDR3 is CASSLSQNYEQYV. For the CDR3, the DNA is TGTGCCAGCAGCTTATCACAGAACTACGAGCAGTACGTC.

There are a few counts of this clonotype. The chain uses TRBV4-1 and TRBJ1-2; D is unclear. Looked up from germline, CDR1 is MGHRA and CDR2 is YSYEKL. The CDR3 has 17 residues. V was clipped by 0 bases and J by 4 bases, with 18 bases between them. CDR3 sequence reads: CASSQEATGSPAYGYTF. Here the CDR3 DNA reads TGCGCCAGCAGCCAAGAGGCTACGGGCAGCCCAGCCTATGGCTACACCTTC.

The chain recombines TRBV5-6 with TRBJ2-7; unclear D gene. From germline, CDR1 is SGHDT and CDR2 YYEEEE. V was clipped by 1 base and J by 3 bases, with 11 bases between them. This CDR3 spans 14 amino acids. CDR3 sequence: CASSLWQAGYEQYV. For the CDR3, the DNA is TGTGCCAGCAGCTTGTGGCAGGCTGGCTACGAGCAGTACGTC.

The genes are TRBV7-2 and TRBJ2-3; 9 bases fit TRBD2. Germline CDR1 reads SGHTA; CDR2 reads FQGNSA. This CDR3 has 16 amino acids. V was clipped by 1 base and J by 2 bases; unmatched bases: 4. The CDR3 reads CASSLGGGRATDTQYF. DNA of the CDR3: TGTGCCAGCAGCTTAGGCGGCGGGAGGGCCACAGATACGCAGTATTTT.

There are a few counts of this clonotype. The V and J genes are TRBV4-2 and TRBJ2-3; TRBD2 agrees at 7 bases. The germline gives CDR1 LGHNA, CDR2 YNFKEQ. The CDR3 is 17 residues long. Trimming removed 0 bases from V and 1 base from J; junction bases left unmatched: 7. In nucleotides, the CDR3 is TGTGCCAGCAGCCAAGAACTCTCGGGGGGACGCACAGATACGCAGTATTTT. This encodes CASSQELSGGRTDTQYF.

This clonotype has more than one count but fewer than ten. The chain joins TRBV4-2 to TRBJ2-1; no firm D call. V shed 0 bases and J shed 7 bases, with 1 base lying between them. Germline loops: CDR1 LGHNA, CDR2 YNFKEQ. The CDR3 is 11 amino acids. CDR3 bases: TGTGCCAGCAGCCAAGAAAATGAGCAGTTCTTC. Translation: CASSQENEQFF.

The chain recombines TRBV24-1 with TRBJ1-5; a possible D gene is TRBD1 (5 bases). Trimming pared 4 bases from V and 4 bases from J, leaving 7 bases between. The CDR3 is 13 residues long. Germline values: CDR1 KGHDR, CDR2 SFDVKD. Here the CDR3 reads CATSEAGNQPQHF. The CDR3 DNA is TGTGCCACCAGTGAGGCAGGGAATCAGCCCCAGCATTTT.

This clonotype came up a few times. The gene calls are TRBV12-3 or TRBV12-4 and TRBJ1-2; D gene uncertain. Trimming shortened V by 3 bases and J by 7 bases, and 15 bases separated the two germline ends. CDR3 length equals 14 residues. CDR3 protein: CASSLVGGWPGYTF. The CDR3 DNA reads TGTGCCAGCAGTTTGGTGGGCGGATGGCCTGGCTACACCTTC.

DNA of the CDR3: TGTGCCAGCAGCTTATCTCGGGCAGGGAGCGGCTATGGCTACACCTTC. Its translation is CASSLSRAGSGYGYTF. The chain is built from TRBV7-9 and TRBJ1-2; D possibly corresponds to TRBD1 (5 bases). Germline lookup yields CDR1 SEHNR and CDR2 FQNEAQ (reference sequence). Trimming left V 2 bases short and J 4 bases short, with 17 bases between. The CDR3 has 16 amino acids.

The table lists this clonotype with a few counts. CDR3 region: CASSIGFSTAFSYEQYF. CDR3 DNA sequence: TGTGCCAGTAGTATAGGCTTCTCGACAGCCTTTTCCTACGAGCAGTACTTC. The chain uses TRBV19 and TRBJ2-7, with a weak D call TRBD1 (5 bases). V was pared by 1 base and J by 1 base, with 17 bases between. From germline, CDR1 is LNHDA and CDR2 SQIVND (reference sequence). The CDR3 is 17 residues long.

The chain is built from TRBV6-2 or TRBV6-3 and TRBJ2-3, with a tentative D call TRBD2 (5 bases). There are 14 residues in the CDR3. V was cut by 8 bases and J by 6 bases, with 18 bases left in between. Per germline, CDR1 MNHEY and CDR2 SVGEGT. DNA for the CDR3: TGTGCCAGCGAACGGGGAACCCAACGGGATACGCAGTATTTT. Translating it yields CASERGTQRDTQYF.

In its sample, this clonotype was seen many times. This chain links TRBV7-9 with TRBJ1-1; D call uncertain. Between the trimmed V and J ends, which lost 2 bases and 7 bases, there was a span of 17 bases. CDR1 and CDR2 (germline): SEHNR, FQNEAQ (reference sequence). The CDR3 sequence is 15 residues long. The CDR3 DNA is TGTGCCAGCAGCTTAAGTCCGCGGACTGTCAGTGAAGCTTTCTTT. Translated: CASSLSPRTVSEAFF.

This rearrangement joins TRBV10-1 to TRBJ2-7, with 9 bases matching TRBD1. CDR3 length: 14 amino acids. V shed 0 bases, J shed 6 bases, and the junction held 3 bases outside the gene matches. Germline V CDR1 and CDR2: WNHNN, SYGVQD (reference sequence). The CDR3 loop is CASSESGQGGEQYF. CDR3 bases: TGCGCCAGCAGTGAGTCGGGACAGGGAGGCGAGCAGTACTTC.

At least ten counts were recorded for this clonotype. This chain's CDR3 is CSAGLAGATNEQFF. As DNA, the CDR3 is TGCAGTGCTGGACTAGCGGGGGCGACCAATGAGCAGTTCTTC. The rearrangement joins TRBV20-1 to TRBJ2-1; 13 positions match TRBD2. The CDR3 has 14 amino acids. The J segment lost 6 bases and the V segment lost 5 bases, leaving 4 bases of the junction unmatched. Germline loops: CDR1 DFQATT, CDR2 SNEGSKA (reference sequence).

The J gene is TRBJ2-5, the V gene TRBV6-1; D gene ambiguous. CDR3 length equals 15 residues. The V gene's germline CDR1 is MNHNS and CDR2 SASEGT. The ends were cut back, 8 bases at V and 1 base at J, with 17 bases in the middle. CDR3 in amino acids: CASQYSPGCQETQYF. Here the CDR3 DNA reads TGTGCCAGCCAATACAGTCCTGGGTGCCAAGAGACCCAGTACTTC.

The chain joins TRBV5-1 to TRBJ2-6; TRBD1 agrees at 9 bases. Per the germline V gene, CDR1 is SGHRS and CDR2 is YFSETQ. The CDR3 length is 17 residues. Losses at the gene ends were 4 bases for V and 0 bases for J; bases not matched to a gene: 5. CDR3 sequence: CASSRGQGNSGANVLTF. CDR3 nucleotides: TGCGCCAGCAGCAGGGGACAGGGAAACTCTGGGGCCAACGTCCTGACTTTC. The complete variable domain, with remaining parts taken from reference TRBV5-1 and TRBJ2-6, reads KAGVTQTPRYLIKTRGQQVTLSCSPISGHRSVSWYQQTPGQGLQFLFEYFSETQRNKGNFPGRFSGRQFSNSRSEMNVSTLELGDSALYLCASSRGQGNSGANVLTFGAGSRLTVL.

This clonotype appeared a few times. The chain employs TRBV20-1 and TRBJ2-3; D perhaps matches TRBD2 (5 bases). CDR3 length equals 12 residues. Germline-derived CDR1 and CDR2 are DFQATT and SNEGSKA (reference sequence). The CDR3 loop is CSLRVKFDTQYF. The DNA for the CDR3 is TGCAGCTTGAGGGTGAAGTTCGATACGCAGTATTTT.

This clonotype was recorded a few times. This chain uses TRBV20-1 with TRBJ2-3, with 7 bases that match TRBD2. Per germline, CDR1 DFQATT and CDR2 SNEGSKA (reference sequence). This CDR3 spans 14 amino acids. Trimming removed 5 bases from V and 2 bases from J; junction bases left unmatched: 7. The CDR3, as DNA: TGCAGTGCTTTGGACGGGGGGTACACAGATACGCAGTATTTT. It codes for CSALDGGYTDTQYF.